This T cell receptor beta chain was recorded in a study of blood T cell repertoires in COVID-19. Overall study: Acute and convalescent COVID-19 specimens originated in the United States, Italy and Spain. Sample material is recorded as cDNA or gDNA derived from T cells, B-cell-depleted T cells, or PBMCs.

The CDR3 has 15 residues. The germline V gene has CDR1 MNHEY and CDR2 SMNVEV (reference sequence). Trimming cost V 0 bases and J 5 bases, with 11 bases left between them. Source study methods: Reference gene primer amplification gave estimated nucleated cell counts. Produced via immunoSEQ multiplex PCR; TCRdb's table is partial and in-frame only. D and trimming were read from the DNA, whereas the V and J calls and clone size are those reported in that table. Of tens of thousands of clones in the sample, about 90% were seen once. The receptor's source is a human donor with active COVID-19. The donor label of this sample is uncertain. The chain uses TRBV27 and TRBJ1-5; possible D gene TRBD1, 5 bases. The sample was peripheral blood. In DNA, the CDR3 is TGTGCCAGCAGTTTATCGTCCCCAGGGTATCAGCCCCAGCATTTT. Residues: CASSLSSPGYQPQHF.